Listed below are T cell receptor beta chains from one sample, sequenced in a study of cytomegalovirus exposure and HLA in healthy donors. Only in-frame clones appear in the TCRdb table, and some are missing; sequencing was by immunoSEQ multiplex PCR. The sample holds roughly 200,000 clones, over 70% seen once. Sequenced sample: PBMCs. Receptors originate from a woman in her sixties in good health and CMV-seropositive. The CDR3 runs from the conserved cysteine through the conserved F or W. D genes are given only for firm matches. Only some rows state a clone size, as once, few, many or a class for expanded clones.

d_gene	v_gene	j_gene	abundance	CDR3nt	CDR3aa
.	TRBV5-6	TRBJ1-5	few	TGTGCCAGCAGCTTGGGACAGCCGAATCAGCCCCAGCATTTT	CASSLGQPNQPQHF
.	TRBV5-4	TRBJ1-2	.	TGTGCCAGCAGCCTGGACAGCTATGGCTACACCTTC	CASSLDSYGYTF
.	TRBV5-6	TRBJ2-7	.	TGTGCCAGCAGCTGGGGAGTTGACTCCTACGAGCAGTACTTC	CASSWGVDSYEQYF
TRBD1	TRBV9	TRBJ2-7	once	TGTGCCAGCAGCTTCGGACAGGGAAACTACGAGCAGTACTTC	CASSFGQGNYEQYF
.	TRBV6-1	TRBJ1-2	.	TGTGCCAGCAGAGCAGGGGCGAGTGGCGGTGGCTACACCTTC	CASRAGASGGGYTF
TRBD2	TRBV11-3	TRBJ2-5	.	TGTGCCAGCAGAAGGACTAGCGGGGCCGAGACCCAGTACTTC	CASRRTSGAETQYF
TRBD1	TRBV10-3	TRBJ1-2	.	TGTGCCATCACGGACAGGGGGCAGGGCTACACCTTC	CAITDRGQGYTF
TRBD2	TRBV5-1	TRBJ2-1	.	TGCGCCAGCAGCTTAGCGGGGGCGACTATGTACAATGAGCAGTTCTTC	CASSLAGATMYNEQFF
TRBD2	TRBV6-5	TRBJ2-3	few	TGTGCCAGCAGTTACTCGCTAGCGGGAACCGCAGATACGCAGTATTTT	CASSYSLAGTADTQYF
.	TRBV18	TRBJ1-3	.	TGTGCCAGCTCACCAACGGCAGGGGCTCGCTCTGGAAACACCATATATTTT	CASSPTAGARSGNTIYF
TRBD1	TRBV4-2	TRBJ2-7	.	TGTGCCAGCAGCGCATCGACAGGGGAACTCTACGAGCAGTACTTC	CASSASTGELYEQYF
TRBD1	TRBV27	TRBJ1-5	.	TGTGCCAGCAGCCCGATTCGGACAGGGGGAGGTCAGCCCCAGCATTTT	CASSPIRTGGGQPQHF
.	TRBV18	TRBJ2-1	once	TGTGCCAGCTCACCAATAACTGCCGGCTCCTACAATGAGCAGTTCTTC	CASSPITAGSYNEQFF
.	TRBV30	TRBJ1-5	.	TGTGCCTGGAGTGGGGGCACTCATCAGCCCCAGCATTTT	CAWSGGTHQPQHF
TRBD2	TRBV4-1	TRBJ2-5	few	TGCGCCAGCAGCGAACCTATAGGACTAGCGGACCAAGAGACCCAGTACTTC	CASSEPIGLADQETQYF
TRBD2	TRBV5-4	TRBJ2-1	.	TGTGCCAGCAGCGGGGATAGCGGGAGCTCCTACAATGAGCAGTTCTTC	CASSGDSGSSYNEQFF
.	TRBV30	TRBJ1-1	.	TGTGCCTGGAATGAAATGGGGCTGGGCACTGAAGCTTTCTTT	CAWNEMGLGTEAFF
.	TRBV9	TRBJ2-2	.	TGTGCCAGCAGCGTATTAAGTAGCGGCACCGGGGAGCTGTTTTTT	CASSVLSSGTGELFF
TRBD2	TRBV19	TRBJ2-1	.	TGTGCCAGTAGTATAGGACTAGCGGGCAATGAGCAGTTCTTC	CASSIGLAGNEQFF
TRBD2	TRBV4-3	TRBJ2-1	.	TGCGCCAGCAGCCAAGGGGGACTAGCGGGAACGAATGAGCAGTTCTTC	CASSQGGLAGTNEQFF
TRBD1	TRBV7-6	TRBJ1-1	.	TGTGCCAGCAGCAGGGACAGCATGAACACTGAAGCTTTCTTT	CASSRDSMNTEAFF
TRBD1	TRBV2	TRBJ2-7	.	TGTGCCAGCAGTGTAGGCCGGGACAGCTGGAGCTCCTACGAGCAGTACTTC	CASSVGRDSWSSYEQYF
.	TRBV7-3	TRBJ1-1	.	TGTGCCAGCAGCCTCCAGGGCACGAACACTGAAGCTTTCTTT	CASSLQGTNTEAFF
.	TRBV19	TRBJ1-1	once	TGTGCCAGTAGAGCACCAGAGGGTGGCACTGAAGCTTTCTTT	CASRAPEGGTEAFF
.	TRBV2	TRBJ2-1	once	TGTGCCAGCAGTGGGCTGCCAGGGAATGAGCAGTTCTTC	CASSGLPGNEQFF
.	TRBV7-8	TRBJ2-2	.	TGTGCCAGCAGCTTAGGGGGCAGGGACTCTGAGCTGTTTTTT	CASSLGGRDSELFF
TRBD1	TRBV18	TRBJ2-2	few	TGTGCCAGCTCACGGGACAGCACCGGGGAGCTGTTTTTT	CASSRDSTGELFF
TRBD1	TRBV7-3	TRBJ1-1	.	TGTGCCAGCAGCTTAGGGACAGGGAACACTGAAGCTTTCTTT	CASSLGTGNTEAFF
.	TRBV5-1	TRBJ2-3	.	TGCGCCAGCAGCTCTCGGCTAGCAGACGCAGATACGCAGTATTTT	CASSSRLADADTQYF
.	TRBV29-1	TRBJ1-2	once	TGCAGCGTTGTATGGGCTGGCTATGGCTACACCTTC	CSVVWAGYGYTF
.	TRBV5-1	TRBJ2-5	.	TGCGCCAGCAGCAGCCTGAGTGGGGGGATAGCGGAGACCCAGTACTTC	CASSSLSGGIAETQYF
TRBD2	TRBV6-1	TRBJ2-7	.	TGTGCCAGCAGTGAAGTCGGGACTACTTACTCCTACGAGCAGTACTTC	CASSEVGTTYSYEQYF
.	TRBV6-5	TRBJ2-7	.	TGTGCCAGCAGTTACCGACCGCACGGGGTGGGGGAGCAGTACTTC	CASSYRPHGVGEQYF
TRBD2	TRBV5-8	TRBJ2-1	.	TGTGCCAGCAGTATGATGGCTAGCGGGTACAATGAGCAGTTCTTC	CASSMMASGYNEQFF
TRBD1	TRBV6-1	TRBJ1-5	.	TGTGCCAGCAGTGCAGGACAGGGAGCTCAGCCCCAGCATTTT	CASSAGQGAQPQHF
.	TRBV2	TRBJ1-1	.	TGTGCCAGCAGAGGTCGGGGGGCGAGTACTGAAGCTTTCTTT	CASRGRGASTEAFF
.	TRBV7-9	TRBJ1-5	.	TGTGCCAGCAGCTTAGTATCGAATCAGCCCCAGCATTTT	CASSLVSNQPQHF
.	TRBV19	TRBJ1-2	few	TGTGCCAGTAGTTCCTTCGGGGGATCGAGCTATGGCTACACCTTC	CASSSFGGSSYGYTF
.	TRBV6-1	TRBJ1-2	.	TGTGCCAGCAGTGAAAGCAGGGTTTATAACACCTTC	CASSESRVYNTF
TRBD2	TRBV5-4	TRBJ2-2	few	TGTGCCAGCAGCTCCCGGGAGGTATATTTCACCGGGGAGCTGTTTTTT	CASSSREVYFTGELFF
TRBD2	TRBV30	TRBJ2-3	.	TGTGCCTGGAGTGTACTCCGCACTAGCGGGATAAGCACAGATACGCAGTATTTT	CAWSVLRTSGISTDTQYF
TRBD1	TRBV6-5	TRBJ1-5	.	TGTGCCAGCAGCACCCCCGGGACAGATAACCAGCATTTT	CASSTPGTDNQHF
TRBD1	TRBV5-1	TRBJ1-5	.	TGCGCCAGCAGCAGAACAGGGGTGGAGCAGCCCCAGCATTTT	CASSRTGVEQPQHF
.	TRBV4-2	TRBJ1-4	.	TGTGCCAGCAGCCAAGGAGTTGCAACTAATGAAAAACTGTTTTTT	CASSQGVATNEKLFF
TRBD1	TRBV5-5	TRBJ2-7	.	TGTGCCAGCAGCCCCGGGACAGCCGGTACCTACGAGCAGTACTTC	CASSPGTAGTYEQYF
.	TRBV7-9	TRBJ1-3	few	TGTTCCAGCAGCTTGGGCCCTCCTGGAAACACCATATATTTT	CSSSLGPPGNTIYF
TRBD1	TRBV6-1	TRBJ1-2	.	TGTGCCAGCAGTGAATATGACAGGGAGGTTCGGGGCTACACCTTC	CASSEYDREVRGYTF
.	TRBV19	TRBJ1-1	.	TGTGCCAGTAAATCCCCGCAGGCTTTCGGCACTGAAGCTTTCTTT	CASKSPQAFGTEAFF